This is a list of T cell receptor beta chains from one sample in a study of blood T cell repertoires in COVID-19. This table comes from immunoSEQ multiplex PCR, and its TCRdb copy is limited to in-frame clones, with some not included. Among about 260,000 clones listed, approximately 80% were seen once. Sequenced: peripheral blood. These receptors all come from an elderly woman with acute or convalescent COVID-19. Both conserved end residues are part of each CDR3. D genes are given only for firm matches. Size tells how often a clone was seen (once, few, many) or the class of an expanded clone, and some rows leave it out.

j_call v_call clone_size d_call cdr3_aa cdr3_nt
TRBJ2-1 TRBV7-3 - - CASSLGAVIDYNEQFF TGTGCCAGCAGCTTAGGAGCGGTGATCGACTACAATGAGCAGTTCTTC
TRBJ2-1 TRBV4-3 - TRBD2 CASSQDLRQGTSGRHAYNEQFF TGCGCCAGCAGCCAAGATCTCCGGCAGGGAACTAGCGGGAGGCACGCCTACAATGAGCAGTTCTTC
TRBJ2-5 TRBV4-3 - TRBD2 CASSHSTSSQETQYF TGCGCCAGCAGCCATTCGACTAGCAGCCAAGAGACCCAGTACTTC
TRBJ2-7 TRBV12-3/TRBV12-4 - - CASSSRGADEQYF TGTGCCAGCAGTTCCCGGGGAGCGGACGAGCAGTACTTC
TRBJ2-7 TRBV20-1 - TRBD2 CSASIAGGTYEQYF TGCAGTGCTAGTATAGCGGGAGGGACCTACGAGCAGTACTTC
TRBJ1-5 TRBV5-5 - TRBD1 CASSLLGTGKYQPQHF TGTGCCAGCAGCTTGCTGGGGACAGGGAAATATCAGCCCCAGCATTTT
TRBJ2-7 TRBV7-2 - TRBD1 CASSPDRVNEQYF TGTGCCAGCAGTCCAGACAGGGTAAACGAGCAGTACTTC
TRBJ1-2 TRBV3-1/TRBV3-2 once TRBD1 CASSQDPRQQGATGYNYGYTF TGTGCCAGCAGCCAAGACCCCCGCCAACAGGGGGCGACGGGCTATAACTATGGCTACACCTTC
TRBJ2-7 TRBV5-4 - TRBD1 CASSLEQGNYEQYF TGTGCCAGCAGCTTGGAACAGGGGAACTACGAGCAGTACTTC
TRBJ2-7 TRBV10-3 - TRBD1 CAISEFGQGDEQYF TGTGCCATCAGTGAGTTTGGACAGGGGGACGAGCAGTACTTC
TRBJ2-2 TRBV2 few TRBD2 CASRLAGTTGELFF TGTGCCAGCAGACTAGCGGGAACCACCGGGGAGCTGTTTTTT
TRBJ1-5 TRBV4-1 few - CASSHIGRGYNQPQHF TGCGCCAGCAGCCACATCGGCAGGGGCTACAATCAGCCCCAGCATTTT
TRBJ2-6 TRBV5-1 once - CASSGGDSLSGANVLTF TGCGCCAGCAGCGGAGGGGACAGCCTCTCTGGGGCCAACGTCCTGACTTTC
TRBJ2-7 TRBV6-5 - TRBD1 CASRTGQGLRYEQYF TGTGCCAGCAGGACCGGACAGGGTTTAAGGTACGAGCAGTACTTC
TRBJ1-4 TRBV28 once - CASSPLREKLFF TGTGCCAGCAGTCCACTTCGAGAAAAACTGTTTTTT
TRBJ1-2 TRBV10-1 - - CASSEYIGDYGYTF TGCGCCAGCAGTGAGTATATCGGTGACTATGGCTACACCTTC
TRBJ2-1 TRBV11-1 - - CASSLARVQGYNEQFF TGTGCCAGCAGCTTAGCTCGAGTACAGGGCTACAATGAGCAGTTCTTC
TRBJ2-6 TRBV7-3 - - CASRTTGPYSGANVLTF TGTGCCAGCAGAACCACAGGACCTTACTCTGGGGCCAACGTCCTGACTTTC
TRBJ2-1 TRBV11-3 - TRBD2 CASSSSSGGDRNEQFF TGTGCCAGCAGCTCATCTAGCGGGGGGGATCGGAATGAGCAGTTCTTC
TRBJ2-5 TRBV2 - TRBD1 CASSSGTGVQETQYF TGTGCCAGCAGTTCCGGGACAGGGGTTCAAGAGACCCAGTACTTC
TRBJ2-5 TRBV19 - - CASSTRGSGETQYF TGTGCCAGTAGTACTCGGGGGAGCGGAGAGACCCAGTACTTC
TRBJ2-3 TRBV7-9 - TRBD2 CASSLGLAGAADTQYF TGTGCCAGCAGCTTAGGACTAGCGGGAGCCGCAGATACGCAGTATTTT
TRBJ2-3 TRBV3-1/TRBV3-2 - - CASSQGQASTDTQYF TGTGCCAGCAGCCAAGGGCAGGCTAGCACAGATACGCAGTATTTT
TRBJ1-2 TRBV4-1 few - CASSHVGGVDGYTF TGCGCCAGCAGCCACGTAGGGGGGGTAGATGGCTACACCTTC
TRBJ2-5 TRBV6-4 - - CASRTGDSNLETQYF TGTGCCAGCAGGACCGGGGACTCCAACCTGGAGACCCAGTACTTC
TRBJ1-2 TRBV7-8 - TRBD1 CASSERGLDGYTF TGTGCCAGCAGCGAGAGGGGGCTGGATGGCTACACCTTC
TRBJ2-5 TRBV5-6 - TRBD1 CASSGRDREQETQYF TGTGCCAGCAGCGGGCGGGACAGGGAGCAAGAGACCCAGTACTTC
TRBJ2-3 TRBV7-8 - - CASSRLAAVQDTQYF TGTGCCAGCAGCCGACTGGCGGCAGTTCAAGATACGCAGTATTTT
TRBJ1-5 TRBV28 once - CASSNRNQPQHF TGTGCCAGCAGTAACAGAAATCAGCCCCAGCATTTT
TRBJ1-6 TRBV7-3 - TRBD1 CASSLLGTGNSPLHF TGTGCCAGCAGCTTACTTGGGACAGGGAATTCACCCCTCCACTTT
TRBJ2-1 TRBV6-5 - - CASAGTLHNNEQFF TGTGCCAGCGCAGGAACGCTACATAACAATGAGCAGTTCTTC
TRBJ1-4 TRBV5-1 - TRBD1 CASSLVSQGDEKLFF TGCGCCAGCAGCTTGGTTTCGCAGGGGGATGAAAAACTGTTTTTT
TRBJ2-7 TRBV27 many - CASRDGTSAYEQYF TGTGCCAGCAGAGACGGGACTTCAGCCTACGAGCAGTACTTC
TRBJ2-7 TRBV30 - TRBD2 CAWRVTSGLRYEQYF TGTGCCTGGAGAGTGACTAGCGGACTACGTTACGAGCAGTACTTC
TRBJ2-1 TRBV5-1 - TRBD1 CASSAGQGIYNEQFF TGCGCCAGCAGCGCTGGACAGGGGATCTACAATGAGCAGTTCTTC
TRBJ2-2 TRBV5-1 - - CASSLVVDWSGELFF TGCGCCAGCAGCTTGGTAGTCGACTGGTCCGGGGAGCTGTTTTTT
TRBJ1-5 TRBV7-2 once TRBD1 CASSLGTGVGVRASQHF TGTGCCAGCAGCTTAGGGACAGGGGTTGGAGTAAGGGCTTCCCAGCATTTT
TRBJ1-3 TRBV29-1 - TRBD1 CSVATGDSVWDTIYF TGCAGCGTAGCGACAGGGGATAGTGTTTGGGACACCATATATTTT
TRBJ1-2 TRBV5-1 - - CASSLVQGAYGYTF TGCGCCAGCAGCTTGGTACAGGGCGCCTATGGCTACACCTTC
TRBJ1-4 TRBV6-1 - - CASSESRGIRELFF TGTGCCAGCAGTGAATCCCGGGGAATCCGAGAACTGTTTTTT
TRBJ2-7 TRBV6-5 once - CASSPGLPRDEQYF TGTGCCAGCAGCCCCGGACTCCCGCGCGACGAGCAGTACTTC
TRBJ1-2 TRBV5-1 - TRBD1 CASSLTQGARRSGYTF TGCGCCAGCAGCTTGACACAGGGGGCCAGAAGATCTGGCTACACCTTC
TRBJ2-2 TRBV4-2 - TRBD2 CASSQERGVNTGELFF TGTGCCAGCAGCCAAGAGCGGGGGGTAAACACCGGGGAGCTGTTTTTT
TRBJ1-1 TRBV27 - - CASSSTGNTEAFF TGTGCCAGCAGCTCCACAGGGAACACTGAAGCTTTCTTT
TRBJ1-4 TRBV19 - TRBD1 CASSTTGGGSEKLFF TGTGCCAGTAGTACGACAGGGGGAGGTAGCGAAAAACTGTTTTTT
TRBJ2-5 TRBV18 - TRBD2 CASSLGLGETQYF TGTGCCAGCTCACTCGGACTAGGGGAGACCCAGTACTTC
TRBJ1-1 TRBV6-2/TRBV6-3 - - CASSYSGDSTEAFF TGTGCCAGCAGTTACTCCGGTGATTCCACTGAAGCTTTCTTT
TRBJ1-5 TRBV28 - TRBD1 CASSSGGPSNQPQHF TGTGCCAGCAGTTCAGGGGGCCCAAGCAATCAGCCCCAGCATTTT
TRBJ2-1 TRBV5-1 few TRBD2 CASRTGTNYNEQFF TGCGCCAGCAGGACCGGGACTAACTACAATGAGCAGTTCTTC
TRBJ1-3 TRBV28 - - CASSSTGLGNTIYF TGTGCCAGCAGTTCCACAGGGTTAGGAAACACCATATATTTT
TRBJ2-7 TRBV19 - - CASSPGQITYEQYF TGTGCCAGTAGTCCCGGACAGATTACCTACGAGCAGTACTTC
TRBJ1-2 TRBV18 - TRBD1 CASSPREDRANYGYTF TGTGCCAGCTCACCACGCGAGGACAGGGCGAACTATGGCTACACCTTC
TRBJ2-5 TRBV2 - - CASMTEGETQYF TGTGCCAGCATGACAGAAGGGGAGACCCAGTACTTC
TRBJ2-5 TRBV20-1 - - CSASALRRVTQETQYF TGCAGTGCTAGTGCCCTAAGGCGGGTGACGCAAGAGACCCAGTACTTC
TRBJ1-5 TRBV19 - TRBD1 CASSQIDRGRQPQHF TGTGCCAGTAGCCAAATTGACAGGGGCCGGCAGCCCCAGCATTTT
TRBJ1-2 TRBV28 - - CASKIDQAYGYTF TGTGCCAGCAAAATAGACCAGGCCTATGGCTACACCTTC
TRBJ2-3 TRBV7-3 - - CASSLQGVGLADTQYF TGTGCCAGCAGCTTACAAGGAGTAGGACTTGCAGATACGCAGTATTTT
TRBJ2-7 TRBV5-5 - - CASSLIGIRRSSYEQYF TGTGCCAGCAGCTTGATCGGCATCAGGAGGTCCTCCTACGAGCAGTACTTC
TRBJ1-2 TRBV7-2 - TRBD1 CASSLAGTGAAYGYTF TGTGCCAGCAGCTTAGCGGGGACAGGCGCGGCCTATGGCTACACCTTC
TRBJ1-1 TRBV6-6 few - CASSRSGANTEAFF TGTGCCAGCAGTCGATCGGGGGCGAACACTGAAGCTTTCTTT